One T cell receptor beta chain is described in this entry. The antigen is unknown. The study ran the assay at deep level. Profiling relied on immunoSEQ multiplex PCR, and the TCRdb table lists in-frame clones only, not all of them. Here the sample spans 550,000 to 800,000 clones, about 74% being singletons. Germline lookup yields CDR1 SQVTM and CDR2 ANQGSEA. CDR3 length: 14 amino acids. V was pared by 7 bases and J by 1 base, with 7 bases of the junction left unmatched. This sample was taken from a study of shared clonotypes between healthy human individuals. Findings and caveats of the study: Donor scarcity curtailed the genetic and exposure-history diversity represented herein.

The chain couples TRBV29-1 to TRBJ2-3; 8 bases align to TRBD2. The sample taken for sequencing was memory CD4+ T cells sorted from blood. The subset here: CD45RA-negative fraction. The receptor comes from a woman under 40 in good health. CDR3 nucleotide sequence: TGCAGCGCCGGGACTAGTGGGGGCACAGATACGCAGTATTTT. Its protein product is CSAGTSGGTDTQYF.